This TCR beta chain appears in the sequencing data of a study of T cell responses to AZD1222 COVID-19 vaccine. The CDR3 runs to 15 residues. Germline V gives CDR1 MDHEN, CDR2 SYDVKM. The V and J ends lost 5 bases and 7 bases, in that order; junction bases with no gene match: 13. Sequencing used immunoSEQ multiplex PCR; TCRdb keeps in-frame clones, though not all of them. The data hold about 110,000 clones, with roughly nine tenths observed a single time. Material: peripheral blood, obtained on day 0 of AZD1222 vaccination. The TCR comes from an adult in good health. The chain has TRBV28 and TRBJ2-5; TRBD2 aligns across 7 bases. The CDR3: CASSPPSGIRGTQYF. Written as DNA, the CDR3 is TGTGCCAGCAGTCCCCCAAGCGGGATTCGGGGGACCCAGTACTTC.